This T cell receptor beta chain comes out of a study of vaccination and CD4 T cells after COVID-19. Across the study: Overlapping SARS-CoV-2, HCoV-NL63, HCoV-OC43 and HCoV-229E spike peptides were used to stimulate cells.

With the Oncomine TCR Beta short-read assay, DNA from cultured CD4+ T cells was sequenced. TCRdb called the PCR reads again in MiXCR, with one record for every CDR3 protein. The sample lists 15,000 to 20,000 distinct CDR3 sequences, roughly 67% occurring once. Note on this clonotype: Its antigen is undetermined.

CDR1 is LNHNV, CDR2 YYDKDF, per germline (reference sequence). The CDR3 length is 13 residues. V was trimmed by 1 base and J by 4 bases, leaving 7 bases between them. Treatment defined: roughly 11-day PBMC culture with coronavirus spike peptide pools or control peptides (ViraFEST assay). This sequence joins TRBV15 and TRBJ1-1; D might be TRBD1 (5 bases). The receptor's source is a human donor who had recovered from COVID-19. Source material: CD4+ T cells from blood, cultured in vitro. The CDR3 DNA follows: TGTGCCACCAGCAGAGCGGGGCCCACTGAAGCTTTCTTT. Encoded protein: CATSRAGPTEAFF. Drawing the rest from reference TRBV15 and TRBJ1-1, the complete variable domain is DAMVIQNPRYQVTQFGKPVTLSCSQTLNHNVMYWYQQKSSQAPKLLFHYYDKDFNNEADTPDNFQSRRPNTSFCFLDIRSPGLGDTAMYLCATSRAGPTEAFFGQGTRLTVV.